A selection of T cell receptor beta chains follows, all from one sample in a study of control samples from healthy donors and cancer patients. Using immunoSEQ multiplex PCR, the repertoire was profiled, and TCRdb retains in-frame clones only, with some absent. The table includes roughly 150,000 clones, roughly 92% detected once. Sample: blood. The receptors were gathered from a man aged 50 to 59 in good health. Both conserved end residues are part of each CDR3. The order of the fields is D gene, clone size, V gene, J gene, CDR3 DNA, CDR3 protein. D genes are given only for firm matches. Size values are once, few and many counts, or a class for expanded clones, and some rows have none.

d_gene: TRBD1; abundance: .; v_gene: TRBV19; j_gene: TRBJ2-3; CDR3nt: TGTGCCAGTGCCGGGACAGGGCCAGATACGCAGTATTTT; CDR3aa: CASAGTGPDTQYF
d_gene: .; abundance: .; v_gene: TRBV20-1; j_gene: TRBJ1-4; CDR3nt: TGCAGTGCTAGTAGGCCGGGCGCTAATGAAAAACTGTTTTTT; CDR3aa: CSASRPGANEKLFF
d_gene: .; abundance: .; v_gene: TRBV12-3/TRBV12-4; j_gene: TRBJ2-7; CDR3nt: TGTGCGACGGGGACAAACTACGAGCAGTACTTC; CDR3aa: CATGTNYEQYF
d_gene: TRBD1; abundance: .; v_gene: TRBV9; j_gene: TRBJ1-4; CDR3nt: TGTGCCAGCAGCCCATCGACAGGGAGAATTGAAAAACTGTTTTTT; CDR3aa: CASSPSTGRIEKLFF
d_gene: .; abundance: .; v_gene: TRBV15; j_gene: TRBJ2-2; CDR3nt: TGTGCCACCAGCAGATCGGGGCGGACCGGGGAGCTGTTTTTT; CDR3aa: CATSRSGRTGELFF
d_gene: TRBD2; abundance: .; v_gene: TRBV3-1/TRBV3-2; j_gene: TRBJ2-1; CDR3nt: TGTGCCAGCAGCCAACCTCCTAAGCGGGAGCGGCAGTTCTTC; CDR3aa: CASSQPPKRERQFF
d_gene: .; abundance: .; v_gene: TRBV28; j_gene: TRBJ1-2; CDR3nt: TGTGCCAGCAGTTTAGGGGGGGGTCATGGCTACACCTTC; CDR3aa: CASSLGGGHGYTF
d_gene: .; abundance: .; v_gene: TRBV12-3/TRBV12-4; j_gene: TRBJ2-7; CDR3nt: TGTGCCAGCAGTTTACTGGGGGGCGAGCAGTACTTC; CDR3aa: CASSLLGGEQYF
d_gene: .; abundance: .; v_gene: TRBV11-2; j_gene: TRBJ2-1; CDR3nt: TGTGCCAGCAGCCTCGTAGCGTATAGCTCCTACAATGAGCAGTTCTTC; CDR3aa: CASSLVAYSSYNEQFF
d_gene: .; abundance: .; v_gene: TRBV6-1; j_gene: TRBJ2-2; CDR3nt: TGTGCCAGCAGTGAAGGTAACAGGGCCCTAAACACCGGGGAGCTGTTTTTT; CDR3aa: CASSEGNRALNTGELFF
d_gene: .; abundance: .; v_gene: TRBV2; j_gene: TRBJ2-1; CDR3nt: TGTGCCAGCAGTGAAGCGGTTAAGGGGTGGGAGCAGTTCTTC; CDR3aa: CASSEAVKGWEQFF
d_gene: .; abundance: .; v_gene: TRBV2; j_gene: TRBJ1-1; CDR3nt: TGTGCCAGCAGTCTGTGGCAGAACACTGAAGCTTTCTTT; CDR3aa: CASSLWQNTEAFF
d_gene: .; abundance: .; v_gene: TRBV9; j_gene: TRBJ2-2; CDR3nt: TGTGCCAGCAGCGTAACGGCAACCGGGGAGCTGTTTTTT; CDR3aa: CASSVTATGELFF
d_gene: .; abundance: .; v_gene: TRBV5-5; j_gene: TRBJ2-2; CDR3nt: TGTGCCAGCAGCTCGGGCCTTGGGGCGAACACCGGGGAGCTGTTTTTT; CDR3aa: CASSSGLGANTGELFF
d_gene: TRBD1; abundance: .; v_gene: TRBV7-9; j_gene: TRBJ2-5; CDR3nt: TGTGCCAGCAGCTTGGGGACAGGGTCCAGCGAGACCCAGTACTTC; CDR3aa: CASSLGTGSSETQYF
d_gene: .; abundance: .; v_gene: TRBV28; j_gene: TRBJ2-1; CDR3nt: TGTGCCAGCAGTCGGGGGTCCCGCTACAATGAGCAGTTCTTC; CDR3aa: CASSRGSRYNEQFF
d_gene: .; abundance: .; v_gene: TRBV2; j_gene: TRBJ1-5; CDR3nt: TGTGCCAGCAGTGATACGGGAAGTGGGAATCAGCCCCAGCATTTT; CDR3aa: CASSDTGSGNQPQHF
d_gene: .; abundance: .; v_gene: TRBV10-3; j_gene: TRBJ2-7; CDR3nt: TGTGCCATCAGTGATCCGTACGAGCAGTACTTC; CDR3aa: CAISDPYEQYF
d_gene: .; abundance: .; v_gene: TRBV19; j_gene: TRBJ1-5; CDR3nt: TGTGCCAGTAGTATGTTGGGGGTGAGCAATCAGCCCCAGCATTTT; CDR3aa: CASSMLGVSNQPQHF
d_gene: .; abundance: .; v_gene: TRBV24-1; j_gene: TRBJ2-7; CDR3nt: TGTGCCACCAGTGAAAAGGGGAACTACGAGCAGTACTTC; CDR3aa: CATSEKGNYEQYF
d_gene: .; abundance: .; v_gene: TRBV2; j_gene: TRBJ1-1; CDR3nt: TGTGCCAGCAGTAAGACGGCGGACACTGAAGCTTTCTTT; CDR3aa: CASSKTADTEAFF
d_gene: .; abundance: few; v_gene: TRBV10-3; j_gene: TRBJ1-5; CDR3nt: TGTGCCATCAGTGAGATGGGACGGATTAATCAGCCCCAGCATTTT; CDR3aa: CAISEMGRINQPQHF
d_gene: TRBD2; abundance: .; v_gene: TRBV11-2; j_gene: TRBJ2-7; CDR3nt: TGTGCCAGCAGCTTAGTTCCTAGCGGCATCTCCTACGAGCAGTACTTC; CDR3aa: CASSLVPSGISYEQYF
d_gene: TRBD1; abundance: .; v_gene: TRBV19; j_gene: TRBJ2-7; CDR3nt: TGTGCCAGTACCGACAGGGGGGAGTACGAGCAGTACTTC; CDR3aa: CASTDRGEYEQYF
d_gene: TRBD1; abundance: .; v_gene: TRBV7-2; j_gene: TRBJ1-5; CDR3nt: TGTGCCAGCAGCTGGACAGGGAACAATCAGCCCCAGCATTTT; CDR3aa: CASSWTGNNQPQHF
d_gene: .; abundance: .; v_gene: TRBV12-3/TRBV12-4; j_gene: TRBJ1-1; CDR3nt: TGTGCCAGCAGTCCCATGAACACTGAAGCTTTCTTT; CDR3aa: CASSPMNTEAFF
d_gene: .; abundance: .; v_gene: TRBV27; j_gene: TRBJ2-2; CDR3nt: TGTGCCAGCAAAAAAGTGGTCACCGGGGAGCTGTTTTTT; CDR3aa: CASKKVVTGELFF
d_gene: .; abundance: .; v_gene: TRBV7-9; j_gene: TRBJ1-1; CDR3nt: TGTGCCAGCAGCTTAGCGCCGGCAGGGAGGGCTTTCTTT; CDR3aa: CASSLAPAGRAFF
d_gene: .; abundance: .; v_gene: TRBV6-6; j_gene: TRBJ2-2; CDR3nt: TGTGCCGGAGGGTTGGTCACCGGGGAGCTGTTTTTT; CDR3aa: CAGGLVTGELFF
d_gene: .; abundance: .; v_gene: TRBV25-1; j_gene: TRBJ2-1; CDR3nt: TGTGCCAGCAGTCCGAAGGGGGGTTACAATGAGCAGTTCTTC; CDR3aa: CASSPKGGYNEQFF
d_gene: TRBD2; abundance: .; v_gene: TRBV4-1; j_gene: TRBJ2-3; CDR3nt: TGCGCCAGCAGCCAAGACCCCAGCGGGAAAATAGATACGCAGTATTTT; CDR3aa: CASSQDPSGKIDTQYF
d_gene: .; abundance: .; v_gene: TRBV4-2; j_gene: TRBJ2-4; CDR3nt: TGTGCCAGCAGCCAAGGGCTAGCCAAAAACATTCAGTACTTC; CDR3aa: CASSQGLAKNIQYF
d_gene: .; abundance: .; v_gene: TRBV6-6; j_gene: TRBJ2-7; CDR3nt: TGTGCCAGCAGTTACAACGGCTACGAGCAGTACTTC; CDR3aa: CASSYNGYEQYF
d_gene: .; abundance: .; v_gene: TRBV20-1; j_gene: TRBJ2-7; CDR3nt: TGCAGTGCTAGTCCCATGGGGGGCGCAGGACCCTACGAGCAGTACTTC; CDR3aa: CSASPMGGAGPYEQYF
d_gene: .; abundance: .; v_gene: TRBV28; j_gene: TRBJ1-3; CDR3nt: TGTGCCAGCAGTTTAGCGGGGGGCGGCCCTGGAAACACCATATATTTT; CDR3aa: CASSLAGGGPGNTIYF
d_gene: TRBD2; abundance: .; v_gene: TRBV15; j_gene: TRBJ2-1; CDR3nt: TGTGCCACCAGCAGAGGCGCGGGAGGCTCCTACAATGAGCAGTTCTTC; CDR3aa: CATSRGAGGSYNEQFF
d_gene: .; abundance: .; v_gene: TRBV27; j_gene: TRBJ2-3; CDR3nt: TGTGCCAGCAGTGAGACCCCGGGACTCGGCACAGATACGCAGTATTTT; CDR3aa: CASSETPGLGTDTQYF
d_gene: TRBD1; abundance: .; v_gene: TRBV19; j_gene: TRBJ2-2; CDR3nt: TGTGCCAGTAGTCCCCGGACAGGGTTCGGGACCGGGGAGCTGTTTTTT; CDR3aa: CASSPRTGFGTGELFF
d_gene: TRBD1; abundance: .; v_gene: TRBV7-3; j_gene: TRBJ2-3; CDR3nt: TGTGCCAGCAGCTTGGGACAGATCACAGATACGCAGTATTTT; CDR3aa: CASSLGQITDTQYF
d_gene: TRBD2; abundance: .; v_gene: TRBV18; j_gene: TRBJ2-3; CDR3nt: TGTGCCAGCTCGGGGAAAGCGGGAGGGCGAGAAGATACGCAGTATTTT; CDR3aa: CASSGKAGGREDTQYF
d_gene: .; abundance: .; v_gene: TRBV7-9; j_gene: TRBJ2-7; CDR3nt: TGTGCCAGCAGCTTAGGGACAGTTTCCTACGAGCAGTACTTC; CDR3aa: CASSLGTVSYEQYF
d_gene: TRBD1; abundance: .; v_gene: TRBV18; j_gene: TRBJ2-1; CDR3nt: TGTGCCAGCTCGAACGACAGGGGTCATTACTACAATGAGCAGTTCTTC; CDR3aa: CASSNDRGHYYNEQFF
d_gene: TRBD1; abundance: .; v_gene: TRBV4-1; j_gene: TRBJ1-1; CDR3nt: TGCGCCAGCAGCCAAGAAGGGGGCCCGGACACTGAAGCTTTCTTT; CDR3aa: CASSQEGGPDTEAFF
d_gene: TRBD1; abundance: .; v_gene: TRBV2; j_gene: TRBJ2-5; CDR3nt: TGTGCCAGCAGTGAAAGGGGGCTGGGGACCCAGTACTTC; CDR3aa: CASSERGLGTQYF
d_gene: TRBD1; abundance: .; v_gene: TRBV28; j_gene: TRBJ2-7; CDR3nt: TGTGCCAGCATCGCCGGGACAGGTCCCTACGAGCAGTACTTC; CDR3aa: CASIAGTGPYEQYF
d_gene: .; abundance: once; v_gene: TRBV11-3; j_gene: TRBJ2-2; CDR3nt: TGTGCCAGCAGCTTAGACGGCGGGATAAACACCGGGGAGCTGTTTTTT; CDR3aa: CASSLDGGINTGELFF
d_gene: .; abundance: .; v_gene: TRBV18; j_gene: TRBJ1-5; CDR3nt: TGTGCCAGCTCACCAAGCATCGATCAGCCCCAGCATTTT; CDR3aa: CASSPSIDQPQHF
d_gene: .; abundance: once; v_gene: TRBV4-1; j_gene: TRBJ1-6; CDR3nt: TGCGCCAGCAGCCAGGAGTACGATAATTCACCCCTCCACTTT; CDR3aa: CASSQEYDNSPLHF
d_gene: TRBD1; abundance: once; v_gene: TRBV11-1; j_gene: TRBJ1-6; CDR3nt: TGTGCCAGCAGCTTAGGGACAGGGGGTTCACCCCTCCACTTT; CDR3aa: CASSLGTGGSPLHF
d_gene: TRBD2; abundance: .; v_gene: TRBV28; j_gene: TRBJ2-4; CDR3nt: TGTGCCAGCACCAATAGCGGGAGTCGAGTGAACATTCAGTACTTC; CDR3aa: CASTNSGSRVNIQYF
d_gene: TRBD2; abundance: once; v_gene: TRBV5-6; j_gene: TRBJ2-7; CDR3nt: TGTGCCAGCAGCTTGCGGGCTAGCGGTCTGAGGAACGAGCAGTACTTC; CDR3aa: CASSLRASGLRNEQYF